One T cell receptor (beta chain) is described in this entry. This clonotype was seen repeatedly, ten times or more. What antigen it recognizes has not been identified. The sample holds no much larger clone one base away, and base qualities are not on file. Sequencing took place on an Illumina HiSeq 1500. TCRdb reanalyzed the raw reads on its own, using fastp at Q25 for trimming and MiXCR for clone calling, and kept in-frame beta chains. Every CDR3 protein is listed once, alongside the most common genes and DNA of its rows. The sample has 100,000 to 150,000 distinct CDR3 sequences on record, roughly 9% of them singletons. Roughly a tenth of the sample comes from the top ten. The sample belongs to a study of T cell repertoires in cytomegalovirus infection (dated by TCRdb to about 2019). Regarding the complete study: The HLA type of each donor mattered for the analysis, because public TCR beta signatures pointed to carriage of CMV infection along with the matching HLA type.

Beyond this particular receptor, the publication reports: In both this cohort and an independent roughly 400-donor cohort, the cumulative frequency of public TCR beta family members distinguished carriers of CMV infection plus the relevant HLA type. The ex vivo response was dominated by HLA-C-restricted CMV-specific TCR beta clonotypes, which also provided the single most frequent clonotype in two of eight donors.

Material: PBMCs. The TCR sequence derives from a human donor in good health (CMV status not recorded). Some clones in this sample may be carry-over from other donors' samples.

The CDR3 is CASSLGGRNEQFF. DNA sequence: TGTGCCAGCAGCTTAGGGGGAAGGAATGAGCAGTTCTTC. The rearrangement combines TRBV7-2 with TRBJ2-1; confidence is insufficient to name the D gene. At the junction V is shortened by 1 base and J by 7 bases, with 8 bases in between. CDR3 length: 13 amino acids, cysteine to phenylalanine. The CDR3 DNA has 39 bases and is translated from base 1. CDR1 and CDR2 are read off the germline V gene as SGHTA and FQGNSA.